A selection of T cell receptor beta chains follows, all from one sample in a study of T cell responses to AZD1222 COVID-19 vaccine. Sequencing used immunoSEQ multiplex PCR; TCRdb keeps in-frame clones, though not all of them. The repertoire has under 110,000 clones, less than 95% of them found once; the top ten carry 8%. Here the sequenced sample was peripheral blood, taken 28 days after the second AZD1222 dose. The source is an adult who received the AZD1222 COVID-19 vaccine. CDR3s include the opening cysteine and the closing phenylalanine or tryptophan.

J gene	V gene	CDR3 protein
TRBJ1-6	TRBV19	CASSRDRVNSPLHF
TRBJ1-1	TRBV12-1	CASSFDGGREKTEAFF
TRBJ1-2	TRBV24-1	CATSAQGYGYTF
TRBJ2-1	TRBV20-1	CSASTGQGAGEQFF
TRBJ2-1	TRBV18	CASSVVNEQFF
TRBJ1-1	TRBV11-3	CASSFGPGAEAFF
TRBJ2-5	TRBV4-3	CASSQEGFSDTQYF
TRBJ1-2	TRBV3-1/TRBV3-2	CASSQDQQTYGYTF
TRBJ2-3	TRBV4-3	CASSQRNSGESTDTQYF
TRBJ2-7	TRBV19	CASSTYGQGGYEQYF
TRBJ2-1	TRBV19	CASTPAGGNEQFF
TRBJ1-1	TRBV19	CASSMWQPRIDEAFF
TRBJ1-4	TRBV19	CASPGTVNEKLFF
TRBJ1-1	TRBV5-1	CASSSDLNTEAFF
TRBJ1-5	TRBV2	CASRERTGGGNQPQHF
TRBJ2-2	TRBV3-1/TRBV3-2	CASSLSGSFWYSGELFF
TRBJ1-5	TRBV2	CASSRRGLRSQPQHF
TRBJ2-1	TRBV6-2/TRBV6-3	CASSPSGGATEQFF
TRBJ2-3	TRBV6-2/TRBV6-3	CASSVPATDTQYF
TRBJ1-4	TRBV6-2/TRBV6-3	CASSYGPRERTNEKLFF
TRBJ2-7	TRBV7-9	CATEGGGYEQYF
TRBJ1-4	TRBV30	CAWARGLDEKLFF
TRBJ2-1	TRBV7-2	CASSLAGGFSYNEQFF
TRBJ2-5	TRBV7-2	CASSSGTAYQETQYF
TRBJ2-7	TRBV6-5	CASSSDRSVYEQYF
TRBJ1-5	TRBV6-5	CATGRGDSNQPQHF
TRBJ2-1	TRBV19	CASSIEGYGNNEQFF
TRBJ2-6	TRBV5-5	CASRRSNSGANVLTF
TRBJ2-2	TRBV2	CASSADGLNTGELFF